Sequencing of this T cell receptor (beta chain) was carried out in a study of siplizumab effects on memory and regulatory T cells. A remark on this clone: Its antigen is unknown.

The study, taken as a whole, reports: Alloreactive sequences that could be traced to unstimulated CD4+ memory cells showed a significant reduction under siplizumab. The alloresponse seemed to draw substantially on naive T cells, which appeared more diverse than memory cells.

The CDR3 runs to 15 residues. Germline CDR1 is LNHDA and CDR2 is SQIVND (reference sequence). V lost 3 bases to trimming and J lost 5 bases; unmatched junction nucleotides: 8. Some 92,000 TCR templates were assayed per sample. Assay: immunoSEQ multiplex PCR; the TCRdb copy retains only in-frame clones and omits some. Altogether 85,000 to 130,000 clones are present, about 90% being singletons, with the ten largest covering around 0.73%. The sequence came from a human donor in good health. This chain connects TRBV19 to TRBJ2-3; 7 nucleotides agree with TRBD2. The sequenced sample was Tregs sorted from blood. The CDR3 DNA reads as TGTGCCAGTAGTATCGGGGCGGGAGAAGGAGATACGCAGTATTTT. This sequence encodes CASSIGAGEGDTQYF.